Detailed here is one T cell receptor (beta chain). This sample was taken from a study of blood T cell repertoires in COVID-19. Study summary: COVID-19 samples collected from the United States, Italy and Spain covered acute and convalescent phases.

Original analysis: From reference gene primer amplification, estimates of nucleated cell counts were derived. Only in-frame clones appear in the TCRdb table, and some are missing; sequencing was by immunoSEQ multiplex PCR. From that table come the V and J calls and clone size; the DNA was used to work out D and trimming. Of about 210,000 clones in the sample, about nine tenths are singletons; the top ten hold around 1.6%. The CDR3 is 15 residues long. Germline lookup yields CDR1 MGHRA and CDR2 YSYEKL. Trimming removed 0 bases at V and 4 bases at J, with 12 bases between. The rearrangement links TRBV4-1 to TRBJ1-2, with a tentative D call TRBD1 (5 bases). This TCR came from a man aged 70 or older with acute or convalescent COVID-19. Material: peripheral blood. The CDR3 here is CASSQDRRAAYGYTF. The CDR3 DNA sequence: TGCGCCAGCAGCCAAGATCGCAGGGCCGCCTATGGCTACACCTTC.